The clone carrying this T cell receptor beta chain has only one observation. What it binds is not known. TCRdb's copy holds only in-frame clones and misses some; the assay was immunoSEQ multiplex PCR. Of 40,000 to 60,000 clones listed, about 90% were seen once; the top ten hold about 1.1%. The sample is drawn from a study of T cell responses to AZD1222 COVID-19 vaccine. Study-wide points: Spike-specific TCRs gained breadth and depth after people received two AZD1222 doses. The donors showed a predominance of white British ancestry and of females, with possible underestimation of clonal diversity. After the peak T cell response, and only then, were repertoires sampled.

The CDR3 is 14 residues long. Germline CDR1 reads LGHDT; CDR2 reads YNNKEL (reference sequence). Trimming took off 6 bases at V and 7 bases at J, with 18 bases between the two ends. This material consisted of peripheral blood, taken 28 days after the second AZD1222 dose. V gene TRBV3-1 (or the pseudogene TRBV3-2) combines with J gene TRBJ1-2, with unresolved D. The clonotype was recovered from an adult who received the AZD1222 COVID-19 vaccine. The CDR3 DNA sequence: TGTGCCAGCAGTGCCTCGTGGGGAGGAAGTGGCTACACCTTC. Its protein is CASSASWGGSGYTF.